These 11 T cell receptor beta chains came from one sample sequenced in a study of blood T cell repertoires in COVID-19 (dated by TCRdb to about 2020). The method behind the library was the immunoSEQ multiplex PCR assay. TCRdb took this table from immuneACCESS and kept in-frame rearrangements with V and J called. Such tables lack part of the clones; where checked against another copy, unresolved V genes explain under half of the gap, and the rest is unexplained. Counted in this sample were approximately 280,000 clones; approximately 85% of them appeared once. 8% to 13% of the sample is in the top ten clones. Sequencing input: peripheral blood. The source is a woman aged 70 to 79 with acute or convalescent COVID-19.

The chain recombines TRBV7-9 with TRBJ2-2, with 7 bases lining up with TRBD2. CDR1 SEHNR and CDR2 FQNEAQ come from the germline V gene (reference sequence). The V gene end was trimmed by 5 bases and the J gene end by 4 bases; junction bases not matched to a gene: 16. The CDR3 length is 18 residues. In nucleotides, the CDR3 is TGTGCCAGCAGCCCAAACCCTCGGGGAGGGCCGGTCACCGGGGAGCTGTTTTTT. This encodes CASSPNPRGGPVTGELFF.

This clone has just a few counts. CDR3 sequence (DNA): TGTGCCAGCAGGGGACTAGCGGGGGGCACCGGGGAGCTGTTTTTT. Translated: CASRGLAGGTGELFF. This chain uses TRBV2 with TRBJ2-2, with 15 bases that match TRBD2. The length of the CDR3 is 15 residues. Germline loops: CDR1 SNHLY, CDR2 FYNNEI. J lost 4 bases, V lost 6 bases, and 0 bases had no gene match.

The J gene is TRBJ1-6, the V gene TRBV2; possible D gene TRBD1, 5 bases. This CDR3 spans 14 amino acids. Per germline, CDR1 SNHLY and CDR2 FYNNEI. Trimming stripped 4 bases from V and 10 bases from J, with 14 bases between. Here the CDR3 reads CASSVARVSSPLHF. The CDR3 coding sequence is TGTGCCAGCAGTGTAGCCAGGGTATCCTCACCCCTCCACTTT.

The gene calls are TRBV2 and TRBJ2-7; TRBD2 matches 7 bases. V lost 6 bases, J lost 4 bases, and 15 bases stayed unmatched. The germline V gene encodes CDR1 SNHLY and CDR2 FYNNEI. The CDR3 is 16 residues long. CDR3 nucleotides: TGTGCCAGCAGGCCCCCGGGGGGAGGGAGGAAATACGAGCAGTACTTC. It yields the protein CASRPPGGGRKYEQYF.

The chain employs TRBV7-9 and TRBJ2-5; 8 nucleotides agree with TRBD2. Germline loops: CDR1 SEHNR, CDR2 FQNEAQ (reference sequence). The ends lost 8 bases at V and 5 bases at J; junction bases unmatched: 1. This CDR3 spans 11 amino acids. The CDR3 region is CASGLAETQYF. The CDR3 DNA reads TGTGCCAGCGGACTAGCCGAGACCCAGTACTTC.

This sequence joins TRBV2 and TRBJ1-5; TRBD1 is a possible D gene (6 bases). V was clipped by 5 bases and J by 7 bases, with 15 bases between them. Germline-derived CDR1 and CDR2 are SNHLY and FYNNEI. CDR3 length equals 14 residues. In nucleotides, the CDR3 is TGTGCCAGCAGTATACAGGGTACAGGACAGCCCCAGCATTTT. Translated, it gives CASSIQGTGQPQHF.

The chain joins TRBV6-6 to TRBJ2-7, with D perhaps matching TRBD2 (6 bases). This CDR3 region has 13 residues. Germline CDR1 reads MNHNY; CDR2 reads SVGAGI (reference sequence). Trimming cost V 7 bases and J 2 bases, with 12 bases left between them. CDR3 in amino acids: CASTRGSAYEQYF. The CDR3 DNA follows: TGTGCCAGCACCCGGGGGTCAGCCTACGAGCAGTACTTC.

This clone was picked up a small number of times. CDR3 region: CASSVRSSANTGELFF. Here the CDR3 DNA reads TGCGCCAGCAGCGTGCGGTCCTCAGCGAACACCGGGGAGCTGTTTTTT. V is TRBV5-1 and J is TRBJ2-2; the D is unclear. CDR1 is SGHRS, CDR2 YFSETQ, per germline. Trimming took off 4 bases at V and 0 bases at J, with 13 bases between the two ends. The CDR3 contains 16 residues.

This rearrangement joins TRBV6-1 to TRBJ2-3; a possible D gene is TRBD2 (5 bases). Trimming took off 8 bases at V and 1 base at J, with 10 bases between the two ends. This CDR3 is built from 13 residues. Germline V gene sequence: CDR1 MNHNS, CDR2 SASEGT. CDR3 bases: TGTGCCAGCTCTAGCCTGGGCACAGATACGCAGTATTTT. It codes for CASSSLGTDTQYF.

The DNA for the CDR3 is TGTGCCAGCAGCCACGGGACAGGTTGGACCCAGTACTTC. Its translation is CASSHGTGWTQYF. The rearrangement joins TRBV3-1 (or the pseudogene TRBV3-2) to TRBJ2-5; the match to TRBD1 covers 8 bases. The CDR3 loop spans 13 amino acids. V shed 3 bases and J 7 bases; nucleotides not matched to a gene: 4. CDR1 and CDR2 (germline): LGHDT, YNNKEL (reference sequence).

The chain carries TRBV7-3 and TRBJ2-5; 7 bases match TRBD2. Germline assignment: CDR1 SGHTA and CDR2 FQGTGA. This CDR3 region has 13 residues. Germline trimming cut 5 bases from V and 7 bases from J; bases unmatched to any gene: 7. The CDR3 is CASSPPGRGTQYF. As DNA, the CDR3 is TGTGCCAGCAGCCCGCCGGGGAGGGGGACCCAGTACTTC.